One and the same sample provided the 19 T cell receptor beta chains below, sequenced in a study of cytomegalovirus exposure and HLA in healthy donors. The PCR used 60 Vbeta and 13 Jbeta primers. The data were produced by immunoSEQ multiplex PCR, yet TCRdb's version contains in-frame clones alone and is incomplete. The sample lists some 130,000 clones, roughly three quarters occurring once. Sample: PBMCs. The receptors come from a man between 25 and 39 years old in good health and CMV-seronegative.

This clone occurred a few times. The chain is built from TRBV30 and TRBJ2-3; 7 positions agree with TRBD1. The J segment lost 2 bases and the V segment lost 2 bases, leaving 4 bases of the junction unmatched. This CDR3 has 14 amino acids. Per germline, CDR1 GTSNPN and CDR2 SVGIG (reference sequence). The CDR3 sequence is CAWSWTGFTDTQYF. The CDR3 DNA sequence: TGTGCCTGGAGTTGGACAGGTTTCACAGATACGCAGTATTTT.

The CDR3 sequence is CASSEDLRKETQYF. The CDR3 DNA reads TGTGCCAGCAGTGAAGATCTCAGGAAAGAGACCCAGTACTTC. This chain connects TRBV6-1 to TRBJ2-5, with D hard to call. With 1 base removed from V and 3 bases from J, the gap between germline ends came to 9 bases. This CDR3 region has 14 residues. Germline CDR1 is MNHNS and CDR2 is SASEGT.

This rearrangement joins TRBV30 to TRBJ1-2; no reliable D call. This CDR3 contains 11 residues. Trimming stripped 3 bases from V and 2 bases from J, with 4 bases between. CDR1 GTSNPN and CDR2 SVGIG come from the germline V gene (reference sequence). The CDR3 DNA follows: TGTGCCTGGAGCGCGAACTATGGCTACACCTTC. Its protein is CAWSANYGYTF.

The chain has TRBV30 and TRBJ1-2, with D hard to call. Between the trimmed V and J ends, which lost 5 bases and 4 bases, there was a span of 17 bases. The germline gives CDR1 GTSNPN, CDR2 SVGIG (reference sequence). The CDR3 sequence is 14 residues long. The DNA for the CDR3 is TGTGCCTGGTCCCGCGTAGGAACAGCCTATGGCTACACCTTC. This encodes CAWSRVGTAYGYTF.

The chain uses TRBV5-5 and TRBJ1-2; D is possibly TRBD1 (5 bases). Trimming took 5 bases from V and 1 from J, leaving 18 bases between them. Germline loops: CDR1 SGHKS, CDR2 YYEKEE (reference sequence). The CDR3 loop spans 16 amino acids. The CDR3 bases are TGTGCCAGCAGGATCGGCCGACAGCTTAATAACTATGGCTACACCTTC. Translated, it gives CASRIGRQLNNYGYTF. The whole variable domain, filled in from reference TRBV5-5 and TRBJ1-2, reads DAGVTQSPTHLIKTRGQQVTLRCSPISGHKSVSWYQQVLGQGPQFIFQYYEKEERGRGNFPDRFSARQFPNYSSELNVNALLLGDSALYLCASRIGRQLNNYGYTFGSGTRLTVV.

CDR3 bases: TGTGCCAGCAGTTCTGCGCAGGGAACCGGGGAGCTGTTTTTT. Translated: CASSSAQGTGELFF. V is TRBV28 and J is TRBJ2-2; TRBD1 might be the D (5 bases). The CDR3 contains 14 residues. Trimming stripped 4 bases from V and 5 bases from J, with 11 bases between. Germline V CDR1 and CDR2: MDHEN, SYDVKM.

The chain carries TRBV6-1 and TRBJ2-7; 12 bases are shared with TRBD1. The ends lost 6 bases at V and 7 bases at J; junction bases unmatched: 4. The CDR3 extends over 13 amino acids. Germline V gene lookup returns CDR1 MNHNS and CDR2 SASEGT. The CDR3 DNA sequence: TGTGCCAGCAGAAGGGGACAGGGGGCTGAGCAGTACTTC. Protein: CASRRGQGAEQYF.

The rearrangement links TRBV27 to TRBJ2-7; D is uncertain. V lost 2 bases and J 0 bases, leaving 8 bases between the germline ends. The CDR3 spans 14 residues. From germline, CDR1 is MNHEY and CDR2 SMNVEV (reference sequence). CDR3 protein: CASSLRVSSYEQYF. CDR3 nucleotide sequence: TGTGCCAGCAGTTTACGAGTAAGCTCCTACGAGCAGTACTTC.

The V call is TRBV4-1, the J call TRBJ2-7; a possible D gene is TRBD2 (5 bases). V dropped 0 bases and J dropped 6 bases, with 15 bases sitting between them. The CDR3 loop spans 15 amino acids. Per the germline V gene, CDR1 is MGHRA and CDR2 is YSYEKL. CDR3 sequence (DNA): TGCGCCAGCAGCCAAGATCTTACCCGCGCGGGCGAGCAGTACTTC. It translates to CASSQDLTRAGEQYF.

The chain is built from TRBV21-1 and TRBJ2-7; TRBD1 is the table's D call and was not checked against the DNA. TRBV21-1 is a documented pseudogene. This CDR3 has 17 residues. CDR3 loop: CAIHLSHRGRGSYEQYF. The CDR3 DNA reads TGTGCAATCCATCTGTCTCACAGGGGGCGCGGGTCCTACGAGCAGTACTTC.

V and J are TRBV6-5 and TRBJ1-1, with TRBD1 identical over 7 bases. CDR3 length equals 15 residues. From germline, CDR1 is MNHEY and CDR2 SVGAGI. Trimming took 2 bases from V and 1 from J; bases not matched to a gene: 4. This CDR3 is CASSYLGTANTEAFF. Here the CDR3 DNA reads TGTGCCAGCAGTTACCTCGGGACAGCGAACACTGAAGCTTTCTTT.

The sample holds a few counts of this clone. The rearrangement joins TRBV11-2 to TRBJ2-3, with D unresolved. Germline CDR1 is SGHAT and CDR2 is FQNNGV. This CDR3 has 14 residues. The V and J ends lost 1 base and 3 bases respectively, with 8 bases between them. This CDR3 is CASSLVPGTDTQYF. For the CDR3, the DNA is TGTGCCAGCAGCTTAGTCCCCGGGACAGATACGCAGTATTTT.

The chain couples TRBV19 to TRBJ2-5, with TRBD1 as a possible D gene (6 bases). The V end was cut by 11 bases, the J end by 1 base, with 20 bases between. The CDR3 is made up of 15 amino acids. The germline V gene encodes CDR1 LNHDA and CDR2 SQIVND (reference sequence). CDR3 DNA: TGTGCCTCCTCAGGGGCCGGGACACTCCAAGAGACCCAGTACTTC. It yields the protein CASSGAGTLQETQYF.

The rearrangement uses TRBV23-1 and TRBJ2-7; 8 bases fit TRBD1. TRBV23-1 belongs to the ORF category, with a function that is uncertain. There are 15 residues in the CDR3. With 2 bases clipped from V and 6 bases from J, the junction kept 9 bases outside the gene matches. The CDR3 DNA follows: TGCGCCAGCAGTCAACGGGACAGGCCCCTATGCGAGCAGTACTTC. Protein sequence: CASSQRDRPLCEQYF.

V and J are TRBV29-1 and TRBJ1-2; D might be TRBD1 (6 bases). V was cut by 2 bases and J by 4 bases, with 17 bases left in between. The CDR3 extends over 15 amino acids. Germline CDR1 and CDR2: SQVTM and ANQGSEA. The CDR3 DNA sequence: TGCAGCGTTGAACGGGGACACAGGGCCCCCTATGGCTACACCTTC. Its translation is CSVERGHRAPYGYTF.

V usage is TRBV18 and J usage is TRBJ1-1; D remains unclear. CDR1 is KGHSH and CDR2 is LQKENI in the germline V gene. The CDR3 is made up of 11 amino acids. The V and J ends lost 3 bases and 4 bases respectively, with 3 bases between them. CDR3 protein: CASSPATEAFF. The CDR3 DNA sequence: TGTGCCAGCTCACCGGCCACTGAAGCTTTCTTT.

The chain recombines TRBV10-2 with TRBJ1-1; perhaps TRBD1 as D (5 bases). V lost 7 bases and J lost 0, with 15 bases in between. From germline, CDR1 is WSHSY and CDR2 SAAADI. The CDR3 covers 15 residues. The CDR3 region is CASTASGTVNTEAFF. The CDR3 bases are TGCGCCAGCACTGCTTCCGGGACTGTGAACACTGAAGCTTTCTTT.

This chain joins TRBV27 and TRBJ2-1; D gene unclear. The germline CDR1 and CDR2 sequences are MNHEY and SMNVEV (reference sequence). The V and J ends lost 3 bases and 4 bases respectively, with 13 bases between them. The CDR3 totals 15 residues. In DNA form, the CDR3 reads TGTGCCAGCAGTTTCGTTCCAGTGACTTACAATGAGCAGTTCTTC. It codes for CASSFVPVTYNEQFF.

In DNA, the CDR3 is TGTGCCAGCAGTGTCCAGGACAGGCGTAATGAAAAACTGTTTTTT. This gives the protein CASSVQDRRNEKLFF. The chain has TRBV6-1 and TRBJ1-4; 7 nucleotides match TRBD1. The germline CDR1 and CDR2 sequences are MNHNS and SASEGT. V lost 4 bases and J lost 4; bases outside the gene matches: 6. This CDR3 is built from 15 residues.